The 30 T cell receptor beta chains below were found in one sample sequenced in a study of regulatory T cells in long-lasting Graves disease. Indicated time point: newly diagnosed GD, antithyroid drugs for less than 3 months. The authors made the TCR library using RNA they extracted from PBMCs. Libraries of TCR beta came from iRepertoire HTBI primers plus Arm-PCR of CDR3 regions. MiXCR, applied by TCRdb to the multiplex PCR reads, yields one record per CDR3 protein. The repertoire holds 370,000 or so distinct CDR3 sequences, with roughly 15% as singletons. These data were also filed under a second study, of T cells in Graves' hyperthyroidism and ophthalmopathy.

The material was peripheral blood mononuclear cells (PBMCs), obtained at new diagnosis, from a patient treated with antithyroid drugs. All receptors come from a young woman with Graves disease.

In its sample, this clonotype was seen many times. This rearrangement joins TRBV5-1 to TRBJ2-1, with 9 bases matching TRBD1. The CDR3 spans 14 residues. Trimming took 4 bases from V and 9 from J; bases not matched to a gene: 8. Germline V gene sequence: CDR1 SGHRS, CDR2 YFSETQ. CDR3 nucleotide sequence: TGCGCCAGCAGCATCCCGGACAGGGGAGCTGAGCAGTTCTTC. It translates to CASSIPDRGAEQFF. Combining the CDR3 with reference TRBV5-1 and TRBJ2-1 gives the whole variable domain KAGVTQTPRYLIKTRGQQVTLSCSPISGHRSVSWYQQTPGQGLQFLFEYFSETQRNKGNFPGRFSGRQFSNSRSEMNVSTLELGDSALYLCASSIPDRGAEQFFGPGTRLTVL.

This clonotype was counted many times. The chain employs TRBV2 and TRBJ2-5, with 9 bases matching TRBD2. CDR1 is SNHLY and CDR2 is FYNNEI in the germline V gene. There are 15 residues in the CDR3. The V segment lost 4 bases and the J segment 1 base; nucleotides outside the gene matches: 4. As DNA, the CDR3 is TGTGCCAGCAGTGGGGGACTAGCAGTCCAAGAGACCCAGTACTTC. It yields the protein CASSGGLAVQETQYF.

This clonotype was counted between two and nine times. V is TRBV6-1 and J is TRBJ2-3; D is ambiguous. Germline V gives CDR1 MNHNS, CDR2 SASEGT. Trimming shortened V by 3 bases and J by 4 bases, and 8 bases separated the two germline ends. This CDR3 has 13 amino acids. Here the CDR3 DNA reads TGTGCCAGCAGTGAGGGCGTCGCAGATACGCAGTATTTT. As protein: CASSEGVADTQYF.

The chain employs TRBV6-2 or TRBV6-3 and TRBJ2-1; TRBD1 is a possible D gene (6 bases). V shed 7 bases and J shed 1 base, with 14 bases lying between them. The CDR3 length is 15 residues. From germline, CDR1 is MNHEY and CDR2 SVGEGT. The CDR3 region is CASIFTRGSYNEQFF. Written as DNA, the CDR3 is TGTGCCAGCATCTTTACAAGGGGGTCCTACAATGAGCAGTTCTTC.

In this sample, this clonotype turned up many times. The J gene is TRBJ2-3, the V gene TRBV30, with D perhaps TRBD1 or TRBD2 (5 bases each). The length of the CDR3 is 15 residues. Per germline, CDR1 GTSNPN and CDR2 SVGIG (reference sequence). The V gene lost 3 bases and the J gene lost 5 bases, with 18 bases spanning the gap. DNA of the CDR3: TGTGCCTGGAGCCCGATCATGGGGGTGGGAGATACGCAGTATTTT. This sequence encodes CAWSPIMGVGDTQYF.

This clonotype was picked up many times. The CDR3 is CASSLSAGGGKYWEQYF. The CDR3 DNA reads as TGTGCCAGCAGCTTATCGGCTGGCGGGGGAAAATATTGGGAGCAGTACTTC. V gene TRBV7-8 combines with J gene TRBJ2-7, with TRBD2 identical over 7 bases. The CDR3 covers 17 residues. The trim removed 2 bases at V and 7 bases at J, leaving 17 bases unmatched. Germline CDR1 is SGHVS and CDR2 is FQNEAQ.

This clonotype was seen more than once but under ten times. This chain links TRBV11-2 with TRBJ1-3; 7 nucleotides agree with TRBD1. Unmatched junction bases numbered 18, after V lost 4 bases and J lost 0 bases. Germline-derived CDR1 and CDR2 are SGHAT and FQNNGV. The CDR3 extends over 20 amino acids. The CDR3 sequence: CASSSIEKTGLYNSGNTIYF. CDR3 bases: TGTGCCAGCAGCTCTATCGAAAAGACAGGGCTATACAACTCTGGAAACACCATATATTTT.

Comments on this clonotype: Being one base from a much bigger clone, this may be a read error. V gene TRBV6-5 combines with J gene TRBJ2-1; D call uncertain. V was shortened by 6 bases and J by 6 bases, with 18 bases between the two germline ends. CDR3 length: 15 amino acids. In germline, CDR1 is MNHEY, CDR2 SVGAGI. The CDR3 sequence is CASSPRVVRINEQFF. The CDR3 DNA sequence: TGTGCCAGCAGCCCTAGAGTGGTCCGGATCAATGAGCAGTTCTTC.

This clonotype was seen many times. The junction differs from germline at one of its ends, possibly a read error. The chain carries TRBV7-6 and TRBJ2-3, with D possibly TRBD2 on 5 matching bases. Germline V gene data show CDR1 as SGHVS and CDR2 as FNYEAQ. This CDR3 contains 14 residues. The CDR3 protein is CASSLAQYTDTQYF. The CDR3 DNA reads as TGTGCCAGCAGCCTAGCCCAGTACACAGATACGCAGTATTTT. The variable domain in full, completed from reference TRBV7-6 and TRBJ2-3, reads GAGVSQSPRYKVTKRGQDVALRCDPISGHVSLYWYRQALGQGPEFLTYFNYEAQQDKSGLPNDRFSAERPEGSISTLTIQRTEQRDSAMYRCASSLAQYTDTQYFGPGTRLTVL.

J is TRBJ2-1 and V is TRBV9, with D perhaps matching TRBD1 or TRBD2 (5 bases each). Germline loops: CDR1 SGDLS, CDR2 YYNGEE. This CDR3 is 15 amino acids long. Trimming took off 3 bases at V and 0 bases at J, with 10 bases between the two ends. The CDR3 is CASSGDVGSYNEQFF. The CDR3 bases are TGTGCCAGCAGCGGGGACGTAGGCTCCTACAATGAGCAGTTCTTC.

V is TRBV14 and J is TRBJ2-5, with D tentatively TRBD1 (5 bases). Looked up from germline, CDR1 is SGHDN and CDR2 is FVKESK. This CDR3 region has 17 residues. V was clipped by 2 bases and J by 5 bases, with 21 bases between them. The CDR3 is CASSQIKGLQDEETQYF. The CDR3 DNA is TGTGCCAGCAGCCAAATTAAGGGGCTACAGGACGAGGAGACCCAGTACTTC.

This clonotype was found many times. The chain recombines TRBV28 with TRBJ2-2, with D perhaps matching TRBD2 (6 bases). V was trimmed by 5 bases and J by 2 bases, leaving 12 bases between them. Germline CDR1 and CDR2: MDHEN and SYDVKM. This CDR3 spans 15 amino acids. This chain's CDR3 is CASSPIAVNTGELFF. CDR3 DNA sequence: TGTGCCAGCAGTCCTATAGCGGTTAACACCGGGGAGCTGTTTTTT. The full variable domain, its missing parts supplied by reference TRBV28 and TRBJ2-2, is DVKVTQSSRYLVKRTGEKVFLECVQDMDHENMFWYRQDPGLGLRLIYFSYDVKMKEKGDIPEGYSVSREKKERFSLILESASTNQTSMYLCASSPIAVNTGELFFGEGSRLTVL.

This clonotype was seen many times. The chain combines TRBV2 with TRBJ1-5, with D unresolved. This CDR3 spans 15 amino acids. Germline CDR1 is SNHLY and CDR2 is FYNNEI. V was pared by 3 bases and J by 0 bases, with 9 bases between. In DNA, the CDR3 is TGTGCCAGCAGTGATTCCGGCGGTAGCAATCAGCCCCAGCATTTT. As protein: CASSDSGGSNQPQHF. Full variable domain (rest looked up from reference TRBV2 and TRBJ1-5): EPEVTQTPSHQVTQMGQEVILRCVPISNHLYFYWYRQILGQKVEFLVSFYNNEISEKSEIFDDQFSVERPDGSNFTLKIRSTKLEDSAMYFCASSDSGGSNQPQHFGDGTRLSIL.

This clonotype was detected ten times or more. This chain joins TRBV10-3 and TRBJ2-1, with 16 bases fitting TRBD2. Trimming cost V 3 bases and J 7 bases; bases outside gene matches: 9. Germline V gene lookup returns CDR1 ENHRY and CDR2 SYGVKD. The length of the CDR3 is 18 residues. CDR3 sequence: CAISEGTSGRVVLNEQFF. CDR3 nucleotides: TGTGCCATCAGTGAAGGGACTAGCGGGAGGGTAGTGTTGAATGAGCAGTTCTTC.

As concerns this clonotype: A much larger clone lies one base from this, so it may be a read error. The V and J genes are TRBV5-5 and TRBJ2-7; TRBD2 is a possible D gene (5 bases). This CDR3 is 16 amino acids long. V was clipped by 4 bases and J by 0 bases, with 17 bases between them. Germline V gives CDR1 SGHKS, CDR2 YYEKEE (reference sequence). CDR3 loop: CASSLGGPGSSYEQYF. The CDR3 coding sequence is TGTGCCAGCAGCCTTGGAGGCCCGGGATCCTCCTACGAGCAGTACTTC.

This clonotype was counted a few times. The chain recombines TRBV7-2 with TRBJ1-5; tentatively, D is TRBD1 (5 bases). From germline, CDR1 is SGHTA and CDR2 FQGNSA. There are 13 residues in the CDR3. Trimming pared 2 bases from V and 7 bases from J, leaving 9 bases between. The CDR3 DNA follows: TGTGCCAGCAGCTTATTCGGGGGGCAGCCCCAGCATTTT. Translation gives CASSLFGGQPQHF.

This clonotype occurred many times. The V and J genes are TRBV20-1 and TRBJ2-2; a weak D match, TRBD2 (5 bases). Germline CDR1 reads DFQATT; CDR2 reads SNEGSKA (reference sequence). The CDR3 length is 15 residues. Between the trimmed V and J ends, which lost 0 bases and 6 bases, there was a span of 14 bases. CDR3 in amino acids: CSARDLEEPAGELFF. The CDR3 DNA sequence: TGCAGTGCTAGAGATTTGGAGGAGCCGGCCGGGGAGCTGTTTTTT.

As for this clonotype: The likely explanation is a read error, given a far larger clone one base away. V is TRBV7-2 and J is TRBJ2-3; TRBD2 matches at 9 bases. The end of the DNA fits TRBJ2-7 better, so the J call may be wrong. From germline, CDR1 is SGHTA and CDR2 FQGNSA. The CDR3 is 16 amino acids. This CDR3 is CASSLRLGGGASEQYF. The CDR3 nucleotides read TGTGCCAGCAGCTTAAGACTAGGCGGGGGGGCCTCTGAGCAGTACTTC.

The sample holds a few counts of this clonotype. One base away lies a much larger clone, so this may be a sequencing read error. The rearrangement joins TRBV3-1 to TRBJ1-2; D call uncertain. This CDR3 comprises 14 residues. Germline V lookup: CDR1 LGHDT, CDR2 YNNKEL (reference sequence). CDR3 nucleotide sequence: TGTGCCAGCAGTTGGGCTAGAAGAGGCTATGGCTTCACCTTC. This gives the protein CASSWARRGYGFTF.

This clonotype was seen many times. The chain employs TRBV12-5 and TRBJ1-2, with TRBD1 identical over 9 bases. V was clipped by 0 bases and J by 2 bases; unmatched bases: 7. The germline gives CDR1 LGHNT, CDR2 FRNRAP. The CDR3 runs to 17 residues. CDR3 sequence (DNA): TGTGCTAGTGGTTTGGTAATGGGACAGGGTAACAACTATGGCTACACCTTC. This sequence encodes CASGLVMGQGNNYGYTF.

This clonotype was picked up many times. The CDR3 sequence is CASSFAGTGEQYF. CDR3 nucleotide sequence: TGTGCCAGCAGTTTTGCGGGAACTGGGGAGCAGTACTTC. The chain recombines TRBV12-3 or TRBV12-4 with TRBJ2-7; tentatively, D is TRBD2 (6 bases). V lost 3 bases to trimming and J lost 7 bases, with 13 bases between them. This CDR3 contains 13 residues.

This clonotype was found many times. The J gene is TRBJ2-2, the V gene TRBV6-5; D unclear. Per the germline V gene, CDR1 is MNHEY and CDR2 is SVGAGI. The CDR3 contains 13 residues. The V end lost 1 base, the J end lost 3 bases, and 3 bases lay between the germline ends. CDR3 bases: TGTGCCAGCAGTTACTTCTACACCGGGGAGCTGTTTTTT. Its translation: CASSYFYTGELFF.

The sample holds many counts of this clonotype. The CDR3 region is CASSFRDYQTYEQYF. The CDR3 nucleotides read TGTGCCAGCAGCTTTAGGGACTACCAAACCTACGAGCAGTACTTC. V usage is TRBV13 and J usage is TRBJ2-7; 7 positions agree with TRBD2. V shed 3 bases and J 2 bases; nucleotides not matched to a gene: 7. Per germline, CDR1 PRHDT and CDR2 FYEKMQ (reference sequence). This CDR3 region has 15 residues. The full variable domain, in which reference TRBV13 and TRBJ2-7 provide the parts outside the CDR3, is AAGVIQSPRHLIKEKRETATLKCYPIPRHDTVYWYQQGPGQDPQFLISFYEKMQSDKGSIPDRFSAQQFSDYHSELNMSSLELGDSALYFCASSFRDYQTYEQYFGPGTRLTVT.

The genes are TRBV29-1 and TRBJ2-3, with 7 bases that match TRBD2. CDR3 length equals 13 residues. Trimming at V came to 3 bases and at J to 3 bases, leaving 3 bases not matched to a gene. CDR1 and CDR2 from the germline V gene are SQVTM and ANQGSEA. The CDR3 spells CSVEASGTDTQYF. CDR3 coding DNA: TGCAGCGTTGAGGCTAGCGGTACAGATACGCAGTATTTT.

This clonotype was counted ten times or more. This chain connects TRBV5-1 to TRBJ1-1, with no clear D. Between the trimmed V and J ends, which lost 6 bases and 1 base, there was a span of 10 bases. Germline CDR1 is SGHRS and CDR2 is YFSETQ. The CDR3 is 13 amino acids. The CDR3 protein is CASNGVSNTEAFF. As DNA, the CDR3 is TGCGCCAGCAATGGGGTGTCGAACACTGAAGCTTTCTTT.

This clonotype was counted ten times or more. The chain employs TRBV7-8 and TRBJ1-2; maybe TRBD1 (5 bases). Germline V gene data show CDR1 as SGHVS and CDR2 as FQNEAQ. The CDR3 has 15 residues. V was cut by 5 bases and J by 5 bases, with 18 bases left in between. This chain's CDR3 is CASSEPPGGDYGYTF. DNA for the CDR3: TGTGCCAGCAGCGAACCGCCGGGGGGGGATTATGGCTACACCTTC.

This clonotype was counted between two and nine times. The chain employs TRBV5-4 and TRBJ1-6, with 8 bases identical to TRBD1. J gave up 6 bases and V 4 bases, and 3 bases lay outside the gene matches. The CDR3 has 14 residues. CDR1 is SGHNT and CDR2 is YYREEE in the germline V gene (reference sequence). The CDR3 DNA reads TGTGCCAGCAGCGCGGGACAGGTTAATTCACCCCTCCACTTT. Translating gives CASSAGQVNSPLHF.

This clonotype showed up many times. In nucleotides, the CDR3 is TGTGCCAGCAGCTCCCCTGGACTCACACCACCGAGCTCCTACGAGCAGTACTTC. Residues: CASSSPGLTPPSSYEQYF. The rearrangement joins TRBV11-2 to TRBJ2-7, with D tentatively TRBD2 (5 bases). V was trimmed by 4 bases and J by 0 bases, leaving 22 bases between them. Germline V CDR1 and CDR2: SGHAT, FQNNGV. The CDR3 covers 18 residues.

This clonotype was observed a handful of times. The CDR3 loop reads CASSPLALLAKNIQYF. The CDR3 coding sequence is TGTGCCAGCAGCCCACTGGCGCTACTAGCCAAAAACATTCAGTACTTC. The V gene is TRBV5-6, the J gene TRBJ2-4; the D is unclear. This CDR3 has 16 amino acids. V was cut by 4 bases and J by 0 bases, with 14 bases left in between. Looked up from germline, CDR1 is SGHDT and CDR2 is YYEEEE.

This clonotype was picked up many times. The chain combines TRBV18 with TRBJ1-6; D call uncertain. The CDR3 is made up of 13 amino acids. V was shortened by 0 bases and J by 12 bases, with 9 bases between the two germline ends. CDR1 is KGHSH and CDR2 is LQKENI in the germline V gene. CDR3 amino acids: CASSPPPGLPLHF. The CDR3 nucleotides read TGTGCCAGCTCACCACCGCCGGGATTACCCCTCCACTTT.